The clone carrying this TCR beta chain was seen many times. The CDR3 extends over 17 amino acids. V lost 4 bases and J lost 2, with 20 bases in between. Germline CDR1 is SEHNR and CDR2 is FQNEAQ (reference sequence). MiXCR, run by TCRdb on the reads, gives a single entry per CDR3 protein. The sample contains around 180,000 distinct CDR3 sequences, over 25% of which appear only once. This record belongs to a study of T cell repertoires in cytomegalovirus infection. Sample: PBMCs. This clonotype was sampled from a human donor in good health (CMV status not recorded). Some clones in this sample may be carry-over from other donors' samples. The chain employs TRBV7-9 and TRBJ2-5; D could derive from TRBD1 or TRBD2 (6 bases each). The CDR3 sequence: CASSSQGGAGIQETQYF. CDR3 nucleotide sequence: TGTGCCAGCAGCTCACAGGGCGGGGCCGGCATACAAGAGACCCAGTACTTC.